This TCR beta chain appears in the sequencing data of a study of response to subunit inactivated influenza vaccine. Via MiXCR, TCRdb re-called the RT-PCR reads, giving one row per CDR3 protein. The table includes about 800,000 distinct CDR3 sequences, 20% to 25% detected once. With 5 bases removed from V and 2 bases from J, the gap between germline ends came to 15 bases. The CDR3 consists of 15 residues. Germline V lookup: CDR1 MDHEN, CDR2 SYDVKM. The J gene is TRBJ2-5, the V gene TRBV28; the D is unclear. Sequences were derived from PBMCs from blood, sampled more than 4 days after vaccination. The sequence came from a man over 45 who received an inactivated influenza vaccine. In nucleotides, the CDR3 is TGTGCCAGCAGTAACCATGAGGACCGACAAGAGACCCAGTACTTC. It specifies CASSNHEDRQETQYF.